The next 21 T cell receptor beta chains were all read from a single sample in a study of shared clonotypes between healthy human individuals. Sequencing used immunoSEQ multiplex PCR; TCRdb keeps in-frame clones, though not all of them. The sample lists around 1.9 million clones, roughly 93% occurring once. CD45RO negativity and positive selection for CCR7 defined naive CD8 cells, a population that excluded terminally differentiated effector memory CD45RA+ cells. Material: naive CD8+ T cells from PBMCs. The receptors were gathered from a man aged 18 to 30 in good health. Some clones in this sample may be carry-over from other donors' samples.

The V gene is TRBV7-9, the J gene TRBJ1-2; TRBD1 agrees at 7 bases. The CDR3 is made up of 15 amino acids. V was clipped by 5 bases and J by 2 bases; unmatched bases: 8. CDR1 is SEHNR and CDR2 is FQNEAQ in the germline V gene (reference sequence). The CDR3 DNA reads TGTGCCAGCAGCCCCACAGGGACAGAGAACTATGGCTACACCTTC. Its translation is CASSPTGTENYGYTF.

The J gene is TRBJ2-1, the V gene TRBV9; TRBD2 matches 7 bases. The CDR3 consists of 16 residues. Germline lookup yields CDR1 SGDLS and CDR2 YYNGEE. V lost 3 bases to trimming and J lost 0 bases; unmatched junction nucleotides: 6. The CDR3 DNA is TGTGCCAGCAGCGGACGGGAGGCCATCTCCTACAATGAGCAGTTCTTC. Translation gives CASSGREAISYNEQFF.

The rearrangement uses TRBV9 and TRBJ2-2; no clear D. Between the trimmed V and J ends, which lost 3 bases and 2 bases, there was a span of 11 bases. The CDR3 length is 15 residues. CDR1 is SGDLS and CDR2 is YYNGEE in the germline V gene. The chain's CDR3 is CASSAVDFNTGELFF. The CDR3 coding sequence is TGTGCCAGCAGCGCCGTGGATTTCAACACCGGGGAGCTGTTTTTT. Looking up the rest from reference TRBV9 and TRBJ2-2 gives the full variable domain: DSGVTQTPKHLITATGQRVTLRCSPRSGDLSVYWYQQSLDQGLQFLIQYYNGEERAKGNILERFSAQQFPDLHSELNLSSLELGDSALYFCASSAVDFNTGELFFGEGSRLTVL.

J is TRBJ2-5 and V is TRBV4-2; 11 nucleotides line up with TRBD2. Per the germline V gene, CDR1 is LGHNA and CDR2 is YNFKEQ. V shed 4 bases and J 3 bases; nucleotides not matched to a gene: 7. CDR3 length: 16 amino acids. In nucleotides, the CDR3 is TGTGCCAGCAGCCGGGGACTAGCGGTATCCGAAGAGACCCAGTACTTC. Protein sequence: CASSRGLAVSEETQYF.

The CDR3 nucleotides read TGTGCCAGCAGTGCGGCGCTTCAGAGACTGTATAGCAATCAGCCCCAGCATTTT. Encoded protein: CASSAALQRLYSNQPQHF. This sequence joins TRBV6-1 and TRBJ1-5; D call uncertain. Germline V gives CDR1 MNHNS, CDR2 SASEGT. The length of the CDR3 is 18 residues. V was shortened by 4 bases and J by 0 bases, with 19 bases between the two germline ends.

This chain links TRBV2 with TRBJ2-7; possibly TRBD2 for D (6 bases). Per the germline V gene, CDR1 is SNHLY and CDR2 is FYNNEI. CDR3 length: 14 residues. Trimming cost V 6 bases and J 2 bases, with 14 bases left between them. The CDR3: CASSLDTGAYEQYF. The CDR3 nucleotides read TGTGCCAGCAGCCTGGACACGGGGGCCTACGAGCAGTACTTC.

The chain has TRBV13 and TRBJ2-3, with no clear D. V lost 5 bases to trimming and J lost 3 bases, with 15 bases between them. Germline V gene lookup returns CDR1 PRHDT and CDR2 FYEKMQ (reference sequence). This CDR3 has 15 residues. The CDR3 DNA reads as TGTGCCAGCAGCCCCACGCCCGTGACTACAGATACGCAGTATTTT. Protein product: CASSPTPVTTDTQYF.

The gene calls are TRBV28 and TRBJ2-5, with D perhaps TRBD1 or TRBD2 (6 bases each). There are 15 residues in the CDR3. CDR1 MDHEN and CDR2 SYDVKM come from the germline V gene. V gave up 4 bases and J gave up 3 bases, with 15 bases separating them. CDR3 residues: CASSSNLGGKETQYF. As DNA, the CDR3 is TGTGCCAGCAGTTCCAATCTAGGGGGGAAAGAGACCCAGTACTTC.

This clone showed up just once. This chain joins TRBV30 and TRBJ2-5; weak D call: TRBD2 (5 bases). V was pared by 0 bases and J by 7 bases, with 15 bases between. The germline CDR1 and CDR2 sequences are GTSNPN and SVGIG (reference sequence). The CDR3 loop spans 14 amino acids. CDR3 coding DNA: TGTGCCTGGAGTGTAGAGTTGAGTGGAGGGACCCAGTACTTC. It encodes CAWSVELSGGTQYF.

The CDR3 DNA reads TGTGCCAGCAGCCCGACCCAGGGAAAGAGAACTGAAGCTTTCTTT. Amino acids: CASSPTQGKRTEAFF. The rearrangement joins TRBV7-9 to TRBJ1-1; tentatively, D is TRBD1 (5 bases). V was cut by 5 bases and J by 5 bases, with 18 bases left in between. The CDR3 has 15 amino acids. Germline loops: CDR1 SEHNR, CDR2 FQNEAQ (reference sequence).

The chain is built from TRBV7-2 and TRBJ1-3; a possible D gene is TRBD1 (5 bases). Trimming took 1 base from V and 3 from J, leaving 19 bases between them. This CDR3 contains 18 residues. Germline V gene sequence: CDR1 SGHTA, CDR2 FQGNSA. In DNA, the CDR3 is TGTGCCAGCAGCTTAGAACTTGAATCGTGGGGGTTTGGAAACACCATATATTTT. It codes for CASSLELESWGFGNTIYF.

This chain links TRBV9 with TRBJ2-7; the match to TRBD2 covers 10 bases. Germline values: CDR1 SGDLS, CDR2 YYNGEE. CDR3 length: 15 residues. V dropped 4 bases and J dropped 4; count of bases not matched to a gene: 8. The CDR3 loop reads CASSPASGRTYEQYF. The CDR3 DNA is TGTGCCAGCAGCCCAGCTAGCGGGAGAACGTACGAGCAGTACTTC.

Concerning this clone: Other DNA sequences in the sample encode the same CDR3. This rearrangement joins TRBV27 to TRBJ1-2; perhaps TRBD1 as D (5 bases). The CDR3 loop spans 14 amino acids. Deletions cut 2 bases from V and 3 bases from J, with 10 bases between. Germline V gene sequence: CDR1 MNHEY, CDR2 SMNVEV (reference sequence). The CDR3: CASSLAGSDYGYTF. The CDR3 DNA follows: TGTGCCAGCAGTTTAGCAGGGAGCGACTATGGCTACACCTTC.

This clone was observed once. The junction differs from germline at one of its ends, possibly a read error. CDR3 in amino acids: CASSSPLF. The CDR3 nucleotides are TGTGCCAGCAGCAGTCCCCTCTTT. The chain combines TRBV6-4 with TRBJ1-1; no clear D gene. The CDR3 consists of 8 residues. CDR1 is MRHNA and CDR2 is SNTAGT in the germline V gene.

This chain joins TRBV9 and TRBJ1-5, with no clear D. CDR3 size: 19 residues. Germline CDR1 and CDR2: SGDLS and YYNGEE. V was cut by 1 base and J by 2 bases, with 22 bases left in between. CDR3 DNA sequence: TGTGCCAGCAGCGTACCCCCCCCCACACACAGCAACTGCAATCAGCCCCAGCATTTT. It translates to CASSVPPPTHSNCNQPQHF.

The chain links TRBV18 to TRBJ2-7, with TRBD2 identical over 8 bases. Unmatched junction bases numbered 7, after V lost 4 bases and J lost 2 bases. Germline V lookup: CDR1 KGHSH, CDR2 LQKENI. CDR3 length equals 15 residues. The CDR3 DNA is TGTGCCAGCTCACTGGGGGCGGGAGGACCCTACGAGCAGTACTTC. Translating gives CASSLGAGGPYEQYF.

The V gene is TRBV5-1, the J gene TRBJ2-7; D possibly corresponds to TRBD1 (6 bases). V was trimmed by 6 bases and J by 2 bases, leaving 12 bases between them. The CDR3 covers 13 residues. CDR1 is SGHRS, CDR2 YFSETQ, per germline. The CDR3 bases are TGCGCCAGCACAGGGGTCCCAACCTACGAGCAGTACTTC. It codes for CASTGVPTYEQYF.

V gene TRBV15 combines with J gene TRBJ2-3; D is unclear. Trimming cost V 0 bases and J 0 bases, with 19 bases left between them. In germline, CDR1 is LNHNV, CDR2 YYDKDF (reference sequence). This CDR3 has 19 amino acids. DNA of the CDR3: TGTGCCACCAGCAGAGATTGGGCCGTTGGAGCCCCCAGCACAGATACGCAGTATTTT. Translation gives CATSRDWAVGAPSTDTQYF.

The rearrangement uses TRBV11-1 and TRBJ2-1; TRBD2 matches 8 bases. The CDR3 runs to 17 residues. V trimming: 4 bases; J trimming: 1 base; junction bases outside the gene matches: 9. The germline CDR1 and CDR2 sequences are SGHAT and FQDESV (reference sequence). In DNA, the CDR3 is TGTGCCAGCAGCTCCCGGGAGGGCACTGAGTCCTACAATGAGCAGTTCTTC. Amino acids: CASSSREGTESYNEQFF. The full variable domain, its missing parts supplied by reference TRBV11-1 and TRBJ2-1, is EAEVAQSPRYKITEKSQAVAFWCDPISGHATLYWYRQILGQGPELLVQFQDESVVDDSQLPKDRFSAERLKGVDSTLKIQPAELGDSAMYLCASSSREGTESYNEQFFGPGTRLTVL.

The CDR3, as DNA: TGTGCCAGCAGCCCGTTAGGGGGACAGGGGCCAGATACGCAGTATTTT. Translated, it gives CASSPLGGQGPDTQYF. The rearrangement uses TRBV27 and TRBJ2-3; TRBD1 matches at 10 bases. In germline, CDR1 is MNHEY, CDR2 SMNVEV (reference sequence). V was clipped by 6 bases and J by 4 bases; unmatched bases: 10. The CDR3 spans 16 residues.

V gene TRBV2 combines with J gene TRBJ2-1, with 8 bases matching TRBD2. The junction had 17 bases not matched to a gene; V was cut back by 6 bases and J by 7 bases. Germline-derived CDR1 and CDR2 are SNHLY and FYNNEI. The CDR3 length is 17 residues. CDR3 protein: CASRDGAGASGRNEQFF. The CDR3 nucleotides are TGTGCCAGCAGAGACGGGGCCGGCGCTAGCGGGCGAAATGAGCAGTTCTTC.